This TCR beta chain is from a study of post-analysis software for immune sequencing data. The overall study: The patients showed relapsing-remitting, secondary progressive and progressive-relapsing multiple sclerosis courses.

In this sample, this clonotype turned up a few times. The antigen remains undetermined. Whole-study results and caveats: The normalized Chao1 diversity of multiple sclerosis patients was significantly lower than that of controls. Four or five TRBV segments (TRBV5-6, TRBV5-1 and TRBV20-1 among them) occurred more frequently in patients than in controls. Batch-mates among the samples co-clustered strongly by F measure.

Tagging with unique molecular identifiers was a feature of the TCR beta cDNA libraries. cDNA molecules numbering roughly 0.5 million came from roughly 1 to 10 million T cells. TCRdb re-called the PCR reads through MiXCR, storing one row per CDR3 protein. The table has around 710,000 distinct CDR3 sequences, 40% to 55% seen once; the top ten hold roughly 4.9%. The CDR3 has 12 residues. Germline V gene sequence: CDR1 SQVTM, CDR2 ANQGSEA. Trimming removed 3 bases at V and 2 bases at J, with 7 bases between. The V gene is TRBV29-1, the J gene TRBJ1-2; D remains unclear. Sequencing was done on a sample of blood. This TCR came from a girl between 10 and 17 years old with multiple sclerosis. The CDR3 DNA sequence: TGCAGCGTTGAGGCCCTCAACTATGGCTACACCTTC. Residues: CSVEALNYGYTF.